A single sample gave rise to the 20 T cell receptor beta chains below, sequenced in a study of blood T cells in healthy people across ages. A second about 7 to 11 cycle PCR used barcoded and J-beta primers. MiXCR was run by TCRdb on the 5' RACE reads, yielding one entry per CDR3 protein. The data show 540,000 or so distinct CDR3 sequences, 25% to 30% seen once. Input material: blood. The receptors shown here come from a woman aged 65 to 85 in good health.

The chain combines TRBV4-1 with TRBJ2-2, with TRBD2 matching 11 bases. This CDR3 has 18 amino acids. The germline V gene encodes CDR1 MGHRA and CDR2 YSYEKL. The V gene end was trimmed by 0 bases and the J gene end by 3 bases; junction bases not matched to a gene: 6. CDR3 nucleotides: TGCGCCAGCAGCCAAGATAGAACTAGCGGGGGAGACACCGGGGAGCTGTTTTTT. It is translated as CASSQDRTSGGDTGELFF.

This chain uses TRBV10-3 with TRBJ2-3; TRBD2 aligns across 11 bases. The CDR3 is 20 residues long. Per germline, CDR1 ENHRY and CDR2 SYGVKD. J was trimmed by 0 bases and V by 2 bases; bases with no gene match: 13. The CDR3 DNA sequence: TGTGCCATCAGTGAGCCTAAAACTAGCGGGGGAGGATTTAGCACAGATACGCAGTATTTT. Its translation is CAISEPKTSGGGFSTDTQYF.

Of note for this clonotype: The junction does not match germline at one end; this may be a read error. V gene TRBV20-1 combines with J gene TRBJ2-1; TRBD2 matches at 7 bases. Looked up from germline, CDR1 is DFQATT and CDR2 is SNEGSKA (reference sequence). CDR3 length: 15 amino acids. CDR3 DNA sequence: TGCAGCGCTAGAGATCCCCAGCGGGGCTACAATGAGCAGTTCTTC. Amino acids: CSARDPQRGYNEQFF.

There are a few counts of this clonotype. The V call is TRBV19, the J call TRBJ2-3; D may be TRBD2 (5 bases). The CDR3 covers 15 residues. Germline values: CDR1 LNHDA, CDR2 SQIVND (reference sequence). The V end was cut by 4 bases, the J end by 0 bases, with 11 bases between. CDR3 DNA: TGTGCCAGTAGTAGCGGGCAGATTAGCACAGATACGCAGTATTTT. As protein: CASSSGQISTDTQYF.

This chain links TRBV5-1 with TRBJ2-5, with 9 bases lining up with TRBD2. The J call is in doubt because the DNA end fits TRBJ2-1 better. CDR1 is SGHRS, CDR2 YFSETQ, per germline. The CDR3 sequence is 15 residues long. The CDR3: CASSPQLAGLDEQFF. The CDR3 DNA reads as TGCGCCAGCAGCCCACAGCTAGCGGGGTTGGATGAGCAGTTCTTC.

In this sample, this clonotype turned up a few times. An end of the junction does not agree with germline; a read error may underlie this. This chain uses TRBV7-9 with TRBJ2-5; D tentatively fits TRBD1 or TRBD2 (5 bases each). This CDR3 region has 11 residues. Germline CDR1 is SEHNR and CDR2 is FQNEAQ (reference sequence). The CDR3 region is CASSLGGPSSF. The CDR3 DNA reads TGTGCCAGCAGCTTAGGGGGACCGTCCAGCTTC.

The chain carries TRBV15 and TRBJ2-3; 16 bases agree with TRBD2. The germline CDR1 and CDR2 sequences are LNHNV and YYDKDF (reference sequence). The CDR3 loop spans 18 amino acids. V lost 5 bases to trimming and J lost 7 bases; unmatched junction nucleotides: 12. This chain's CDR3 is CATSDSGTSGGERNTQYF. The CDR3 DNA reads TGTGCCACCAGCGACTCGGGGACTAGCGGGGGGGAGAGGAATACGCAGTATTTT.

This clonotype was seen only a few times. The chain combines TRBV11-2 with TRBJ2-1; weak D call: TRBD1 (6 bases). Trimming pared 5 bases from V and 1 base from J, leaving 12 bases between. The CDR3 runs to 15 residues. From germline, CDR1 is SGHAT and CDR2 FQNNGV. This CDR3 is CASSPRTASYNEQFF. As DNA, the CDR3 is TGTGCCAGCAGCCCGCGGACAGCTTCCTACAATGAGCAGTTCTTC.

V is TRBV3-1 and J is TRBJ2-5, with 11 bases identical to TRBD2. This CDR3 has 15 amino acids. The junction had 10 bases not matched to a gene; V was cut back by 8 bases and J by 5 bases. Germline V gene data show CDR1 as LGHDT and CDR2 as YNNKEL (reference sequence). CDR3: CASGPGLAVFETQYF. CDR3 nucleotide sequence: TGTGCCAGCGGACCGGGACTAGCGGTTTTTGAGACCCAGTACTTC.

This clonotype showed up just a few times. The chain employs TRBV7-2 and TRBJ2-1; 7 positions agree with TRBD1. Germline assignment: CDR1 SGHTA and CDR2 FQGNSA. The ends lost 5 bases at V and 0 bases at J; junction bases unmatched: 4. The CDR3 is 15 residues long. The CDR3 is CASSTDRPSYNEQFF. The CDR3 DNA reads TGTGCCAGCAGCACGGACAGGCCCTCCTACAATGAGCAGTTCTTC.

As regards this clonotype: An end of the junction differs from the germline gene, which may be a read error. This chain's CDR3 is CASNLKWSGGLNTGELFF. In nucleotides, the CDR3 is TGTGCCAGCAATTTAAAGTGGAGCGGGGGGCTAAACACCGGGGAGCTGTTTTTT. The V call is TRBV27, the J call TRBJ2-2; 9 bases fit TRBD2. This CDR3 has 18 amino acids. From germline, CDR1 is MNHEY and CDR2 SMNVEV (reference sequence).

This clonotype was found a few times. The chain joins TRBV7-6 to TRBJ1-4, with 10 bases lining up with TRBD1. CDR1 is SGHVS, CDR2 FNYEAQ, per germline. Germline trimming cut 3 bases from V and 8 bases from J; bases unmatched to any gene: 12. The CDR3 covers 17 residues. The CDR3 is CASSFGGQGLNGEKLFF. The DNA of the CDR3 is TGTGCCAGCAGCTTCGGGGGACAGGGGTTAAATGGCGAAAAACTGTTTTTT.

The V gene is TRBV2, the J gene TRBJ2-3, with 7 bases matching TRBD2. Germline CDR1 is SNHLY and CDR2 is FYNNEI. The CDR3 is made up of 11 amino acids. J lost 13 bases, V lost 6 bases, and 7 bases had no gene match. CDR3 residues: CASRFAGEKYF. The DNA for the CDR3 is TGTGCCAGCAGGTTTGCGGGGGAGAAGTATTTT.

The gene calls are TRBV6-2 or TRBV6-3 and TRBJ2-1, with no clear D. This CDR3 has 15 residues. V gave up 8 bases and J gave up 2 bases, with 16 bases separating them. CDR1 is MNHEY, CDR2 SVGEGT, per germline. The CDR3: CASRHHDRPYNEQFF. The CDR3 bases are TGTGCCAGCCGTCACCACGACCGGCCCTACAATGAGCAGTTCTTC.

The chain recombines TRBV7-2 with TRBJ2-3, with 10 bases fitting TRBD1. The ends lost 4 bases at V and 6 bases at J; junction bases unmatched: 4. Per the germline V gene, CDR1 is SGHTA and CDR2 is FQGNSA. The CDR3 extends over 14 amino acids. CDR3 in amino acids: CASSSTGGSDTQYF. DNA for the CDR3: TGTGCCAGCAGCTCGACAGGGGGCTCGGATACGCAGTATTTT.

The chain employs TRBV20-1 and TRBJ1-2, with 8 bases aligning to TRBD1. The CDR3 runs to 13 residues. Germline CDR1 DFQATT, CDR2 SNEGSKA (reference sequence). J gave up 7 bases and V 5 bases, and 9 bases lay outside the gene matches. In nucleotides, the CDR3 is TGCAGTGCTCCCTGGACAGGGTGGAGTGGCTACACCTTC. Translating it yields CSAPWTGWSGYTF.

This clonotype came up a few times. The rearrangement joins TRBV11-2 to TRBJ2-5; 9 nucleotides line up with TRBD1. The germline gives CDR1 SGHAT, CDR2 FQNNGV. J lost 4 bases, V lost 7 bases, and 7 bases had no gene match. This CDR3 is 14 amino acids long. The CDR3, as DNA: TGTGCCAGCAACCCGGGACAGGGTAGAGAGACCCAGTACTTC. Translating gives CASNPGQGRETQYF.

This clonotype was picked up a small number of times. One end of the junction fails to match germline, which may point to a read error. The chain uses TRBV24-1 and TRBJ2-5, with D possibly being TRBD2 (6 bases). Near its end, the DNA agrees better with TRBJ2-1, so the J call may be wrong. The CDR3 runs to 18 residues. CDR1 is KGHDR, CDR2 SFDVKD, per germline. The CDR3: CATSDLVGGQGSYNGQFF. CDR3 coding DNA: TGTGCCACCAGTGATTTAGTGGGGGGTCAGGGCTCCTACAATGGGCAGTTCTTC.

The sample holds a few counts of this clonotype. The V gene is TRBV20-1, the J gene TRBJ2-7, with D perhaps matching TRBD1 (5 bases). V dropped 5 bases and J dropped 0 bases, with 8 bases sitting between them. The CDR3 spans 12 residues. Germline-derived CDR1 and CDR2 are DFQATT and SNEGSKA (reference sequence). The CDR3 DNA follows: TGCAGTGCTTCACAGGCCTCCTACGAGCAGTACTTC. This translates into CSASQASYEQYF.

This chain uses TRBV4-3 with TRBJ2-5; 7 nucleotides line up with TRBD2. The J call may be faulty, since TRBJ2-7 better matches the DNA end. The CDR3 totals 16 residues. The germline CDR1 and CDR2 sequences are LGHNA and YSLEER. Written as DNA, the CDR3 is TGCGCCAGCAGCCACCTCGTGGGGGGAGGGATCTACGAGCAGTACTTC. Its translation is CASSHLVGGGIYEQYF.